This T cell receptor beta chain was sequenced during a study of blood T cell repertoires in COVID-19. Overall study context: COVID-19 samples collected from the United States, Italy and Spain covered acute and convalescent phases.

Authors' analysis steps: Amplified reference gene primers provided the basis for estimating nucleated cell counts. The assay was immunoSEQ multiplex PCR, and TCRdb's table has in-frame clones only and misses some. The DNA was the basis for D and trimming; V, J and clone size are from that table. The sample has 150,000 to 200,000 clones, less than 90% seen once. The length of the CDR3 is 14 residues. The ends were cut back, 8 bases at V and 0 bases at J, with 11 bases in the middle. Germline V gene data show CDR1 as PRHDT and CDR2 as FYEKMQ (reference sequence). V usage is TRBV13 and J usage is TRBJ1-3; D not certain. The specimen sequenced was peripheral blood. This TCR derives from a woman in her seventies with acute or convalescent COVID-19. CDR3 sequence: CASRSVRSGNTIYF. DNA for the CDR3: TGTGCCAGCCGAAGCGTACGCTCTGGAAACACCATATATTTT.